These 27 T cell receptor beta chains originate from one sample sequenced in a study of technical replicates of blood from a few donors (dated by TCRdb to 2015 to 2018). The library was produced with the immunoSEQ multiplex PCR assay. TCRdb took this table from immuneACCESS and kept in-frame rearrangements with V and J called. Such tables lack part of the clones; where checked against another copy, unresolved V genes explain under half of the gap, and the rest is unexplained. The sample contains more than 90,000 clones, roughly 96% of them found a single time. The ten largest clones capture about 0.26% of the sample. Sequencing was carried out using T cells isolated from PBMCs. Receptors were obtained from a human donor in good health.

V and J are TRBV4-2 and TRBJ2-7, with 9 bases aligning to TRBD1. V lost 8 bases to trimming and J lost 1 base; unmatched junction nucleotides: 6. Germline V gene lookup returns CDR1 LGHNA and CDR2 YNFKEQ. The CDR3 contains 14 residues. CDR3 region: CASGPGQGSYEQYF. Here the CDR3 DNA reads TGTGCCAGCGGACCGGGACAGGGATCCTACGAGCAGTACTTC.

This clone was picked up one time. The J gene is TRBJ1-6, the V gene TRBV2, with 11 bases matching TRBD1. The germline V gene encodes CDR1 SNHLY and CDR2 FYNNEI. The V gene end was trimmed by 6 bases and the J gene end by 9 bases; junction bases not matched to a gene: 7. The CDR3 loop spans 15 amino acids. CDR3 protein: CASRSGTGGGSPLHF. As DNA, the CDR3 is TGTGCCAGCAGATCAGGGACAGGGGGTGGTTCACCCCTCCACTTT.

The chain has TRBV5-8 and TRBJ1-4; D not resolved. Germline CDR1 reads SGHTS; CDR2 reads YDEGEE. With 0 bases removed from V and 7 bases from J, the gap between germline ends came to 13 bases. The length of the CDR3 is 15 residues. The CDR3 region has the DNA TGTGCCAGCAGCTTGGGAGACCGGGATTCTGAAAAACTGTTTTTT. This sequence encodes CASSLGDRDSEKLFF. Full variable domain (missing parts from reference TRBV5-8 and TRBJ1-4): EAGVTQSPTHLIKTRGQQATLRCSPISGHTSVYWYQQALGLGLQFLLWYDEGEERNRGNFPPRFSGRQFPNYSSELNVNALELEDSALYLCASSLGDRDSEKLFFGSGTQLSVL.

This rearrangement joins TRBV30 to TRBJ2-1; D unresolved. Germline CDR1 GTSNPN, CDR2 SVGIG (reference sequence). V shed 2 bases and J shed 8 bases, with 22 bases lying between them. The CDR3 has 16 residues. The CDR3 DNA is TGTGCCTGGAGTCATGCTAAAGAGGCCTACTTGGATGAGCAGTTCTTC. Protein product: CAWSHAKEAYLDEQFF.

The CDR3 protein is CSVVAGFALQAFF. In DNA form, the CDR3 reads TGCAGCGTTGTAGCAGGGTTCGCCTTACAAGCTTTCTTT. The V gene is TRBV29-1, the J gene TRBJ1-1; possible D gene TRBD1, 5 bases. Per the germline V gene, CDR1 is SQVTM and CDR2 is ANQGSEA. The germline V and J ends were trimmed by 4 bases and 9 bases, with 18 bases remaining between them. This CDR3 has 13 residues. Full variable domain (outside the CDR3, taken from reference TRBV29-1 and TRBJ1-1): SAVISQKPSRDICQRGTSLTIQCQVDSQVTMMFWYRQQPGQSLTLIATANQGSEATYESGFVIDKFPISRPNLTFSTLTVSNMSPEDSSIYLCSVVAGFALQAFFGQGTRLTVV.

J is TRBJ2-5 and V is TRBV7-9; perhaps TRBD2 as D (6 bases). Germline CDR1 and CDR2: SEHNR and FQNEAQ (reference sequence). There are 15 residues in the CDR3. Trimming took off 5 bases at V and 4 bases at J, with 17 bases between the two ends. The CDR3 spells CASSGRGPAGETQYF. The DNA of the CDR3 is TGTGCCAGCAGCGGAAGAGGCCCAGCGGGAGAGACCCAGTACTTC. The variable domain in full, completed from reference TRBV7-9 and TRBJ2-5, reads DTGVSQNPRHKITKRGQNVTFRCDPISEHNRLYWYRQTLGQGPEFLTYFQNEAQLEKSRLLSDRFSAERPKGSFSTLEIQRTEQGDSAMYLCASSGRGPAGETQYFGPGTRLLVL.

The chain uses TRBV5-1 and TRBJ2-7, with a tentative D call TRBD1 (5 bases). The CDR3 sequence is 15 residues long. Trimming cost V 1 base and J 0 bases, with 11 bases left between them. Per germline, CDR1 SGHRS and CDR2 YFSETQ. DNA of the CDR3: TGCGCCAGCAGCTTGACAGGTGGAAGCTCCTACGAGCAGTACTTC. Translating gives CASSLTGGSSYEQYF.

The V gene is TRBV6-5, the J gene TRBJ2-3; TRBD1 matches 9 bases. CDR1 and CDR2 from the germline V gene are MNHEY and SVGAGI. The CDR3 spans 13 residues. V trimming: 10 bases; J trimming: 4 bases; junction bases outside the gene matches: 6. The CDR3 spells CATNRGQSDTQYF. In DNA form, the CDR3 reads TGTGCCACCAACAGGGGGCAGTCAGATACGCAGTATTTT.

The V call is TRBV7-9, the J call TRBJ1-5; 7 bases fit TRBD1. Germline trimming cut 5 bases from V and 0 bases from J; bases unmatched to any gene: 4. The CDR3 covers 15 residues. Per germline, CDR1 SEHNR and CDR2 FQNEAQ (reference sequence). This CDR3 is CASSQGQYSNQPQHF. In nucleotides, the CDR3 is TGTGCCAGCAGCCAGGGACAGTATAGCAATCAGCCCCAGCATTTT.

The chain links TRBV5-1 to TRBJ2-3, with D possibly TRBD1 on 7 matching bases. Trimming removed 5 bases at V and 5 bases at J, with 12 bases between. Germline CDR1 SGHRS, CDR2 YFSETQ. The CDR3 contains 13 residues. CDR3 residues: CASRARGEDTQYF. The DNA for the CDR3 is TGCGCCAGCAGAGCCAGGGGGGAAGATACGCAGTATTTT. Using reference TRBV5-1 and TRBJ2-3 for the parts outside the CDR3, the full variable domain is KAGVTQTPRYLIKTRGQQVTLSCSPISGHRSVSWYQQTPGQGLQFLFEYFSETQRNKGNFPGRFSGRQFSNSRSEMNVSTLELGDSALYLCASRARGEDTQYFGPGTRLTVL.

This chain uses TRBV19 with TRBJ2-1, with 9 bases matching TRBD1. CDR3 length equals 15 residues. The J segment lost 4 bases and the V segment lost 6 bases, leaving 7 bases of the junction unmatched. Looked up from germline, CDR1 is LNHDA and CDR2 is SQIVND (reference sequence). The CDR3 spells CASSSGTGNYNEQFF. The CDR3 nucleotides are TGTGCCAGTAGCTCGGGGACAGGGAATTACAATGAGCAGTTCTTC.

The chain couples TRBV7-9 to TRBJ1-2; 8 nucleotides line up with TRBD1. With V trimmed by 6 bases and J by 2 bases, 14 bases remained unmatched. The CDR3 has 17 amino acids. Germline loops: CDR1 SEHNR, CDR2 FQNEAQ (reference sequence). The DNA of the CDR3 is TGTGCCAGCAGTCATATTCGCAGGGGGCGAGGGAACTATGGCTACACCTTC. Translation gives CASSHIRRGRGNYGYTF. Variable domain in full (rest from reference TRBV7-9 and TRBJ1-2): DTGVSQNPRHKITKRGQNVTFRCDPISEHNRLYWYRQTLGQGPEFLTYFQNEAQLEKSRLLSDRFSAERPKGSFSTLEIQRTEQGDSAMYLCASSHIRRGRGNYGYTFGSGTRLTVV.

The CDR3 loop is CASSLTGVNYGYTF. The CDR3 nucleotides read TGTGCCAGCAGCTTGACAGGAGTTAACTATGGCTACACCTTC. V gene TRBV5-8 combines with J gene TRBJ1-2, with a possible D match to TRBD1 (5 bases). V lost 1 base and J 1 base, leaving 8 bases between the germline ends. This CDR3 has 14 amino acids. Germline CDR1 is SGHTS and CDR2 is YDEGEE.

V usage is TRBV5-4 and J usage is TRBJ2-7; 10 nucleotides line up with TRBD1. Germline values: CDR1 SGHNT, CDR2 YYREEE (reference sequence). V trimming: 3 bases; J trimming: 3 bases; junction bases outside the gene matches: 3. There are 14 residues in the CDR3. The CDR3 DNA reads TGTGCCAGCAGCTCCGGACAGGGGGGCTACGAGCAGTACTTC. This gives the protein CASSSGQGGYEQYF.

V gene TRBV18 combines with J gene TRBJ2-5, with D unclear. This CDR3 comprises 11 residues. In germline, CDR1 is KGHSH, CDR2 LQKENI. V was pared by 2 bases and J by 5 bases, with 3 bases between. DNA of the CDR3: TGTGCCAGCTCACCAGGCGAGACCCAGTACTTC. This encodes CASSPGETQYF.

V is TRBV4-1 and J is TRBJ1-3, with TRBD1 matching over 7 bases. The CDR3 extends over 16 amino acids. The germline gives CDR1 MGHRA, CDR2 YSYEKL. The junction had 12 bases not matched to a gene; V was cut back by 0 bases and J by 10 bases. In DNA form, the CDR3 reads TGCGCCAGCAGCCAAGAACGTACAGGGGCCGAACGGACCATATATTTT. Protein: CASSQERTGAERTIYF.

This chain uses TRBV4-1 with TRBJ1-1; D not resolved. Germline V gene data show CDR1 as MGHRA and CDR2 as YSYEKL. The V and J ends lost 4 bases and 0 bases respectively, with 9 bases between them. The CDR3 is 14 amino acids. The CDR3 here is CASSLKAMNTEAFF. The CDR3 region has the DNA TGCGCCAGCAGCCTCAAAGCGATGAACACTGAAGCTTTCTTT.

V usage is TRBV6-5 and J usage is TRBJ1-1; D gene uncertain. The germline V and J ends were trimmed by 4 bases and 4 bases, with 13 bases remaining between them. Germline V lookup: CDR1 MNHEY, CDR2 SVGAGI. This CDR3 comprises 14 residues. The CDR3 DNA reads TGTGCCAGCAGTTTTATGACTTTGGGCACTGAAGCTTTCTTT. This gives the protein CASSFMTLGTEAFF.

V usage is TRBV27 and J usage is TRBJ2-4; 9 nucleotides match TRBD1. The CDR3 sequence is 15 residues long. Germline-derived CDR1 and CDR2 are MNHEY and SMNVEV (reference sequence). V was clipped by 6 bases and J by 3 bases; unmatched bases: 6. The DNA for the CDR3 is TGTGCCAGCAGCCGGACAGGGGAGGGCAAAAACATTCAGTACTTC. Residues: CASSRTGEGKNIQYF.

The J gene is TRBJ2-7, the V gene TRBV28; the match to TRBD1 covers 8 bases. Germline values: CDR1 MDHEN, CDR2 SYDVKM. J lost 3 bases, V lost 6 bases, and 10 bases had no gene match. The CDR3 is 15 amino acids. CDR3 sequence (DNA): TGTGCCAGCAGCTTCGCCGGGACAGGTTACTACGAGCAGTACTTC. Translation: CASSFAGTGYYEQYF.

The chain couples TRBV27 to TRBJ2-1; 13 bases map to TRBD2. V lost 4 bases and J lost 0; bases outside the gene matches: 9. This CDR3 spans 19 amino acids. The V gene's germline CDR1 is MNHEY and CDR2 SMNVEV (reference sequence). The CDR3 sequence: CASSSGLAGVLSSYNEQFF. Here the CDR3 DNA reads TGTGCCAGCAGTTCAGGACTAGCGGGGGTTCTCAGCTCCTACAATGAGCAGTTCTTC.

The J gene is TRBJ2-3, the V gene TRBV5-1; TRBD2 matches at 8 bases. The ends lost 4 bases at V and 11 bases at J; junction bases unmatched: 15. The CDR3 runs to 15 residues. Germline values: CDR1 SGHRS, CDR2 YFSETQ. CDR3 in DNA: TGCGCCAGCAGCGTTGCGGGGGGAAACCGATACGGGCAGTATTTT. It yields the protein CASSVAGGNRYGQYF.

This chain connects TRBV5-1 to TRBJ2-7, with unresolved D. Trimming pared 0 bases from V and 3 bases from J, leaving 22 bases between. The CDR3 has 18 amino acids. The germline gives CDR1 SGHRS, CDR2 YFSETQ. The CDR3 region is CASSLAPTRSTRNYEQYF. The CDR3 region has the DNA TGCGCCAGCAGCTTGGCGCCTACCCGCTCGACAAGGAACTACGAGCAGTACTTC. The full variable domain, its missing parts supplied by reference TRBV5-1 and TRBJ2-7, is KAGVTQTPRYLIKTRGQQVTLSCSPISGHRSVSWYQQTPGQGLQFLFEYFSETQRNKGNFPGRFSGRQFSNSRSEMNVSTLELGDSALYLCASSLAPTRSTRNYEQYFGPGTRLTVT.

This clone is a singleton in its sample. The J gene is TRBJ1-2, the V gene TRBV5-3, with TRBD1 identical over 7 bases. TRBV5-3 qualifies as an ORF whose function is uncertain. V shed 0 bases and J 4 bases; nucleotides not matched to a gene: 6. This CDR3 is built from 15 residues. As DNA, the CDR3 is TGTGCCAGAAGCTTGGCGACAGGGAATAGCTATGGCTACACCTTC. Its translation is CARSLATGNSYGYTF.

The chain uses TRBV28 and TRBJ2-5, with D perhaps TRBD2 (6 bases). Germline V gene data show CDR1 as MDHEN and CDR2 as SYDVKM. V lost 6 bases and J 7 bases, leaving 15 bases between the germline ends. The length of the CDR3 is 13 residues. The CDR3 reads CASSLASVGTQYF. The CDR3 DNA reads TGTGCCAGCAGCCTTGCTAGCGTAGGGACCCAGTACTTC.

J is TRBJ2-7 and V is TRBV11-2, with a weak D call TRBD1 (5 bases). Germline assignment: CDR1 SGHAT and CDR2 FQNNGV. The V gene lost 2 bases and the J gene lost 2 bases, with 10 bases spanning the gap. This CDR3 contains 14 residues. The CDR3 DNA follows: TGTGCCAGCAGCTTACAGGGATTCACCTACGAGCAGTACTTC. Amino acid sequence: CASSLQGFTYEQYF.

This clone was detected only once. The chain couples TRBV7-8 to TRBJ2-7; 10 nucleotides match TRBD1. Germline CDR1 reads SGHVS; CDR2 reads FQNEAQ. V shed 4 bases, J shed 3 bases, and the junction held 9 bases outside the gene matches. The CDR3 is 16 amino acids. For the CDR3, the DNA is TGTGCCAGCAGCTCGCCGGGACAGGGGAAGGTCTACGAGCAGTACTTC. As protein: CASSSPGQGKVYEQYF.